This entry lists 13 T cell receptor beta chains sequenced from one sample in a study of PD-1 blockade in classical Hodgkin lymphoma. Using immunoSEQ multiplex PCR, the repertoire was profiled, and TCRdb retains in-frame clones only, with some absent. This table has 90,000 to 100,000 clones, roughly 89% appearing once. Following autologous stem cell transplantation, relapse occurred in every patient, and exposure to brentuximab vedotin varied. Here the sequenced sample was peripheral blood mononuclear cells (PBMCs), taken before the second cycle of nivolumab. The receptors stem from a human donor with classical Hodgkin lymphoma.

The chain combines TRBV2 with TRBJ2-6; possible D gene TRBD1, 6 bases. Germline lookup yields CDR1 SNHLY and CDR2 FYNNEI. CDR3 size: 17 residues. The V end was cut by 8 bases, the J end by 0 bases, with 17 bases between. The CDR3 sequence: CASLARRGDSGANVLTF. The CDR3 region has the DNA TGTGCCAGCTTAGCGCGCAGGGGTGACTCTGGGGCCAACGTCCTGACTTTC.

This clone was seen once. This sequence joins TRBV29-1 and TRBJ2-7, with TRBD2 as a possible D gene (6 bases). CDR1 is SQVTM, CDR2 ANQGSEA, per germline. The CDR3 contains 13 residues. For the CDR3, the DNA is TGCGCCTACTGGGGGGTACACGATTACGAGCAGTACTTC. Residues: CAYWGVHDYEQYF.

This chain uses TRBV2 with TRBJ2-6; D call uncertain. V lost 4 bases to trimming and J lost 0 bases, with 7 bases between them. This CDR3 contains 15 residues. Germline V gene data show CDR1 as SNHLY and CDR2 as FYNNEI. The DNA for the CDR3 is TGTGCCAGCAGTGGGTCAGTCTCTGGGGCCAACGTCCTGACTTTC. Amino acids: CASSGSVSGANVLTF.

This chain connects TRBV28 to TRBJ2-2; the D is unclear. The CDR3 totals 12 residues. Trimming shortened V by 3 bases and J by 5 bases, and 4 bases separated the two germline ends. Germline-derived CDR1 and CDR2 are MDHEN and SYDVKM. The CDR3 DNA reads TGTGCCAGCAGTTTTTCGACCGGGGAGCTGTTTTTT. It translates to CASSFSTGELFF.

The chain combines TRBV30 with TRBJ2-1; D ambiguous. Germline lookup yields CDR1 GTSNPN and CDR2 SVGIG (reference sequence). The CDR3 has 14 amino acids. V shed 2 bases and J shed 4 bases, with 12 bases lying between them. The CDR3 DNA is TGTGCCTGGAGTCGGCAGGTATTGTACAATGAGCAGTTCTTC. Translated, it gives CAWSRQVLYNEQFF.

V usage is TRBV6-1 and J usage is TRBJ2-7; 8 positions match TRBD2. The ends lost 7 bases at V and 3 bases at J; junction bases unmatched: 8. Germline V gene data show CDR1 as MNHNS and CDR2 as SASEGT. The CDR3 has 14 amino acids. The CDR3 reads CASTSYSGIYEQYF. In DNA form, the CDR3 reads TGTGCCAGCACCTCCTATAGCGGGATCTACGAGCAGTACTTC.

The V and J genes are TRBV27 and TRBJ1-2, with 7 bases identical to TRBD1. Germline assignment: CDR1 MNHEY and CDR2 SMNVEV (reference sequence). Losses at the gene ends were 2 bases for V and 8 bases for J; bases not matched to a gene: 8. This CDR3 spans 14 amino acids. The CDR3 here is CASSLDRATAGYTF. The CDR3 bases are TGTGCCAGCAGTTTAGACAGGGCGACGGCGGGCTACACCTTC.

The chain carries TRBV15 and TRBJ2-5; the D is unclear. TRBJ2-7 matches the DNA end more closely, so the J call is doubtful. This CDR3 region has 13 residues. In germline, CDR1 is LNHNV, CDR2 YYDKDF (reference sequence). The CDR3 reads CATSRGSDYEQYF. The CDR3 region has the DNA TGTGCCACCAGCAGAGGGTCAGACTACGAGCAGTACTTC.

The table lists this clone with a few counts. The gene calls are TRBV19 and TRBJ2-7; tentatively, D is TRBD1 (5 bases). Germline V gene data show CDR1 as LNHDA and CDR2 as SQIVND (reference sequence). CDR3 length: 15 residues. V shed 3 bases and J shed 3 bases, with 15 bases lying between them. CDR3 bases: TGTGCCAGTAGTATTTCCGGACAAGGAGACTACGAGCAGTACTTC. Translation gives CASSISGQGDYEQYF.

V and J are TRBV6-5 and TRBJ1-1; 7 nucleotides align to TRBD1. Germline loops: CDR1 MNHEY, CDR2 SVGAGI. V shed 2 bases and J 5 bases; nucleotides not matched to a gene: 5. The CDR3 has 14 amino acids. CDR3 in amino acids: CASSYEGAWTEAFF. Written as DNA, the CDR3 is TGTGCCAGCAGTTACGAGGGGGCGTGGACTGAAGCTTTCTTT.

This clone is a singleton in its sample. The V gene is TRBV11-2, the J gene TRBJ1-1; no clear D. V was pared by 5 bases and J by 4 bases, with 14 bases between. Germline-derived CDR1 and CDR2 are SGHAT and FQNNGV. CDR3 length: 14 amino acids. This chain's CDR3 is CASSRGILSTEAFF. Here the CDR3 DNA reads TGTGCCAGCAGCCGAGGTATCCTATCCACTGAAGCTTTCTTT.

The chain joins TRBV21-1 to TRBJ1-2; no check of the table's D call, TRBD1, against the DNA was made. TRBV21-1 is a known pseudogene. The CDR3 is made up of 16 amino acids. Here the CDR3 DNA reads TGTGCCAGCAGCAACCATACCACGGACAGGGGTTATGGCTACACCTTC. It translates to CASSNHTTDRGYGYTF.

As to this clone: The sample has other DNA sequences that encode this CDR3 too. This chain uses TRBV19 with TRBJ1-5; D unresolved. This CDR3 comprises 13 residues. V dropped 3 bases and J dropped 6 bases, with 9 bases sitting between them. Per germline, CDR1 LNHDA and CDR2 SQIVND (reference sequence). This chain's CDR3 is CASSMGSGQPQHF. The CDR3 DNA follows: TGTGCCAGTAGTATGGGGTCCGGTCAGCCCCAGCATTTT.